The clone carrying this T cell receptor beta chain has a handful of counts. The V end was cut by 2 bases, the J end by 1 base, with 9 bases between. This CDR3 region has 14 residues. The V gene's germline CDR1 is SGHRS and CDR2 YFSETQ. The data belong to a study of Graves' ophthalmopathy and Graves' hyperthyroidism. The TCR beta CDR3 regions underwent amplification from RNA transcripts. HTBI primers were used in a first-round RT-PCR, which preceded a second-round multiplex PCR. MiXCR was run by TCRdb on the multiplex PCR reads, yielding one entry per CDR3 protein. The table includes roughly 600,000 distinct CDR3 sequences, approximately 35% detected once. Hyperthyroidism cases were recent diagnoses of under 2 months' duration in people aged 18 to 65.

The rearrangement links TRBV5-1 to TRBJ1-1; D is possibly TRBD1 (5 bases). The sequence was obtained from an adult man with Graves' hyperthyroidism. Sequences were obtained from peripheral blood or thyroid tissue (not recorded which). The CDR3 DNA follows: TGCGCCAGCAGCTTCGGACACTCGAACACTGAAGCTTTCTTT. It yields the protein CASSFGHSNTEAFF.